This TCR beta chain was recovered during a study of blood T cell repertoires in COVID-19. Study in general: Acute and convalescent COVID-19 specimens originated in the United States, Italy and Spain. T cells, B-cell-depleted T cells, or PBMCs supplied cDNA or gDNA.

Germline V gives CDR1 SGHTA, CDR2 FQGNSA. With 1 base removed from V and 2 bases from J, the gap between germline ends came to 7 bases. The CDR3 contains 14 residues. The count of this clone is one. Original processing methods: Estimated nucleated cell counts came from reference gene primer amplification. The protocol was immunoSEQ multiplex PCR, while the TCRdb copy is restricted to in-frame clones and leaves out a portion. V and J calls and clone size are as listed in that table; D and trimming were resolved from the DNA. This table has 270,000 or so clones, roughly 86% appearing once. The chain has TRBV7-2 and TRBJ2-3; weak D call: TRBD2 (5 bases). Source material: peripheral blood. This clonotype was sampled from a man aged 40-49 years with active or convalescent COVID-19. The CDR3 loop is CASSLETTTDTQYF. The CDR3 bases are TGTGCCAGCAGCTTAGAGACTACCACAGATACGCAGTATTTT.